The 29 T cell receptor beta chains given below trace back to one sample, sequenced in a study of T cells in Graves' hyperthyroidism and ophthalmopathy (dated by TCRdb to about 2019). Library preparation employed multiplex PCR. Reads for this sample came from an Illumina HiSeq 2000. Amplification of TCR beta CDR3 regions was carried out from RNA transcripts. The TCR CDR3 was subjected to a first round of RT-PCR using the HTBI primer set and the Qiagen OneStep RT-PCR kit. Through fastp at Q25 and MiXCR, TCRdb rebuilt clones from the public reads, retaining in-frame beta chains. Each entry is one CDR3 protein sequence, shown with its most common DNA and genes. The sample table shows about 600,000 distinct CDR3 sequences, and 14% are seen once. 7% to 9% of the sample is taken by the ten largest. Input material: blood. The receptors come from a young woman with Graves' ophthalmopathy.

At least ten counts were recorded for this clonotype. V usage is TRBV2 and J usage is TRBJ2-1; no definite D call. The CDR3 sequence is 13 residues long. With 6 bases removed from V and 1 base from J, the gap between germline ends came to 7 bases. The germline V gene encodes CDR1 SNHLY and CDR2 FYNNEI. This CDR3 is CASSMDSYNEQFF. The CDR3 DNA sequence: TGTGCCAGCAGCATGGATTCCTACAATGAGCAGTTCTTC.

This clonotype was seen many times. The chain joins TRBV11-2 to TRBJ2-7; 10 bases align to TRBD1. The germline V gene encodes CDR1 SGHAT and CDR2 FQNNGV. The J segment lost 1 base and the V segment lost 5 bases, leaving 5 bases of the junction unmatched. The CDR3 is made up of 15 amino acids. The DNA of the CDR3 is TGTGCCAGCAGCGTGGGACAGGGGTTATCCTACGAGCAGTACTTC. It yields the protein CASSVGQGLSYEQYF.

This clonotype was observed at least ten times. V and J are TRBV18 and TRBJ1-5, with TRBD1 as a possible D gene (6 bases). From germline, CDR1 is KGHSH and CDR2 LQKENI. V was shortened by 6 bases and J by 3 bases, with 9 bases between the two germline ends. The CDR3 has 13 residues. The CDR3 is CASSRTDNQPQHF. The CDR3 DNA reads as TGTGCCAGCTCCCGGACAGACAATCAGCCCCAGCATTTT.

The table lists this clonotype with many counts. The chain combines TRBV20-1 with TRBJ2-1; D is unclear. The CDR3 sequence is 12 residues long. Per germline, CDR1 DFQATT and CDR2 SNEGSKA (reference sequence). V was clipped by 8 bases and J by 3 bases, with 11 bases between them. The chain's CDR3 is CSRSRGYNEQFF. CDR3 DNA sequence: TGCAGTAGGTCTCGCGGCTACAATGAGCAGTTCTTC.

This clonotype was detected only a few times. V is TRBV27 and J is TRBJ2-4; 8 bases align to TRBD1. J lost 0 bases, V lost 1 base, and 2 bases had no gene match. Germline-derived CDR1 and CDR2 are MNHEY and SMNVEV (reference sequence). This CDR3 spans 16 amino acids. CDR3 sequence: CASSLWTGLAKNIQYF. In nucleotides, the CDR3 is TGTGCCAGCAGTTTATGGACAGGGCTAGCCAAAAACATTCAGTACTTC.

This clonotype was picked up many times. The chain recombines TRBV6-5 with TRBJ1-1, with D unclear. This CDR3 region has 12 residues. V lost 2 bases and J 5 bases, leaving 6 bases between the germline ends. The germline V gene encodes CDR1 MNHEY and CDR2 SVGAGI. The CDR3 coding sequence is TGTGCCAGCAGTTACGGAGGGACTGAAGCTTTCTTT. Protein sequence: CASSYGGTEAFF.

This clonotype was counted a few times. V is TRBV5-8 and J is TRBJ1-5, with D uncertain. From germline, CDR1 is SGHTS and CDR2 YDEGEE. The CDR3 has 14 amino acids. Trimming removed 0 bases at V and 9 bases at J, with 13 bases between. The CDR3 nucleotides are TGTGCCAGCAGCTTGGGGCCGGGCCGATGGCCCCAGCATTTT. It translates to CASSLGPGRWPQHF.

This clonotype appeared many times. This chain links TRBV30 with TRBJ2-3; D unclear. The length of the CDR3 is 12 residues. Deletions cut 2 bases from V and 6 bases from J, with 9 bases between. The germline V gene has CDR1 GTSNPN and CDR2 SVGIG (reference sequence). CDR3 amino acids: CAWSPLGDTQYF. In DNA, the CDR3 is TGTGCCTGGAGTCCCTTAGGCGATACGCAGTATTTT.

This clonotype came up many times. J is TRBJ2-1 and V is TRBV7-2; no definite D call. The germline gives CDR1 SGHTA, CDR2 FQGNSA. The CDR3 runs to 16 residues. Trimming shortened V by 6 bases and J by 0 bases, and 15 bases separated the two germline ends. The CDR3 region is CASSNDWASSYNEQFF. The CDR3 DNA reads TGTGCCAGCAGTAACGACTGGGCCAGCTCCTACAATGAGCAGTTCTTC.

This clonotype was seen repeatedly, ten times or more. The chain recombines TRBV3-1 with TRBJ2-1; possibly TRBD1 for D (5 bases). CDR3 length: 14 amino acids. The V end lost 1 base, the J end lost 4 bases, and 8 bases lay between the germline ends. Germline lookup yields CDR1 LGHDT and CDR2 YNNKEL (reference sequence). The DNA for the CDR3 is TGTGCCAGCAGCCAAGTCAGGGATTACAATGAGCAGTTCTTC. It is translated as CASSQVRDYNEQFF.

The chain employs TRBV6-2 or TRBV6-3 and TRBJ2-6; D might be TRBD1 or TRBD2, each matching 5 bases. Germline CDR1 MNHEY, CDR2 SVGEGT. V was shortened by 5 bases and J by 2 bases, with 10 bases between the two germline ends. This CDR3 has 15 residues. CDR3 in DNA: TGTGCCAGCAGTCCCCTGGGGGCTGGGGCCAACGTCCTGACTTTC. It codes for CASSPLGAGANVLTF.

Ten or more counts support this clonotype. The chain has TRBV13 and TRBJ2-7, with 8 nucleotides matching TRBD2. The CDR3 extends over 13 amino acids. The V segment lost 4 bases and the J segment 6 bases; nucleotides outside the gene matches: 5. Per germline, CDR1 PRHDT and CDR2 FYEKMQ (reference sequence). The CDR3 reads CASSSQRELEQYF. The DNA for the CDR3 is TGTGCCAGCAGCTCACAGCGGGAGCTCGAGCAGTACTTC.

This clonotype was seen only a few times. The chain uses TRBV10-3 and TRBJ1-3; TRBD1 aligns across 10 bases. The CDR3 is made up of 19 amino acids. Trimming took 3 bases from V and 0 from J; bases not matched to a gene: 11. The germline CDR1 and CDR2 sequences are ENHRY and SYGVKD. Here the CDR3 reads CAISDPRPGQGFSGNTIYF. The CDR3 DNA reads TGTGCCATCAGTGACCCCCGACCGGGACAGGGGTTCTCTGGAAACACCATATATTTT.

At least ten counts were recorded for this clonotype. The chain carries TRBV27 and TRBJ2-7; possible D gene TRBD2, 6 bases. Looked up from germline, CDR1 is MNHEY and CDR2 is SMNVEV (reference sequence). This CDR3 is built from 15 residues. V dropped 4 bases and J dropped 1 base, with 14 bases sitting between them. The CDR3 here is CASSYGGQPSYEQYF. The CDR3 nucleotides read TGTGCCAGCAGTTATGGAGGGCAACCGTCCTACGAGCAGTACTTC.

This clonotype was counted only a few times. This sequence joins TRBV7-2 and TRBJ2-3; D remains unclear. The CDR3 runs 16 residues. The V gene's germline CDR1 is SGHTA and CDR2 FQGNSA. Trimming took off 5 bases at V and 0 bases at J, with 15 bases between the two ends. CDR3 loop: CASSPNPTASTDTQYF. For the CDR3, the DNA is TGTGCCAGCAGCCCGAACCCCACAGCTAGCACAGATACGCAGTATTTT.

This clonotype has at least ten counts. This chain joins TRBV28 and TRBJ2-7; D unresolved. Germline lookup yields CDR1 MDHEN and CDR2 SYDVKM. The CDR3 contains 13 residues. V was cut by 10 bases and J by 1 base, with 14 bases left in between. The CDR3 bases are TGTGCCATCGCCAAGGACGGGTCCTACGAGCAGTACTTC. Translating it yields CAIAKDGSYEQYF.

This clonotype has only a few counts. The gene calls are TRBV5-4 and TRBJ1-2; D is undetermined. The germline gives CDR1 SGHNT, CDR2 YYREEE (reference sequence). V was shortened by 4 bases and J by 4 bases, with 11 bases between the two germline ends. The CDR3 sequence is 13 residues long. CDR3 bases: TGTGCCAGCAGCCCAACATATAGCTATGGCTACACCTTC. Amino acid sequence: CASSPTYSYGYTF.

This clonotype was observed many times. CDR3 sequence reads: CASSPPNPIPGGTYGYTF. The CDR3 DNA follows: TGTGCCAGCAGTCCTCCAAACCCAATTCCTGGGGGTACCTATGGCTACACCTTC. This chain uses TRBV12-3 or TRBV12-4 with TRBJ1-2; perhaps TRBD1 as D (5 bases). Deletions cut 5 bases from V and 4 bases from J, with 26 bases between. The CDR3 sequence is 18 residues long.

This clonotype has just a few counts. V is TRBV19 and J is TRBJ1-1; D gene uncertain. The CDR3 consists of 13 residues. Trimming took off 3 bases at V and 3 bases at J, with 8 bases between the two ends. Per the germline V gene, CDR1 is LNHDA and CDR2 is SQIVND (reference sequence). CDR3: CASSILLDTEAFF. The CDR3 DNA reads TGTGCCAGTAGTATTTTGCTTGACACTGAAGCTTTCTTT.

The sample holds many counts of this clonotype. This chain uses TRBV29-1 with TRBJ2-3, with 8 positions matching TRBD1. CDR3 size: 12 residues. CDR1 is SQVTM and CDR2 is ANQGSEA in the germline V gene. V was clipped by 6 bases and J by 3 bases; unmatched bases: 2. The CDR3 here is CSVDRETDTQYF. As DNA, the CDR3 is TGCAGCGTGGACAGGGAGACAGATACGCAGTATTTT.

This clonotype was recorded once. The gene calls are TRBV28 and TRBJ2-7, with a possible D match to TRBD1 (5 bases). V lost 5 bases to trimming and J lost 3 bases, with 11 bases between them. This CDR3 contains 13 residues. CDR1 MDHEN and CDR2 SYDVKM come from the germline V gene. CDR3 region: CASSEPTVYEQYF. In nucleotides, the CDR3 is TGTGCCAGCAGTGAACCGACAGTCTACGAGCAGTACTTC.

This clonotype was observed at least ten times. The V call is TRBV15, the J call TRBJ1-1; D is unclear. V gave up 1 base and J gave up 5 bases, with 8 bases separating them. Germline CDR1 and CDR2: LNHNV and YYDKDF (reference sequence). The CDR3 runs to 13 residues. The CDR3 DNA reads TGTGCCACCAGCAGAGTAGGCGGGACTGAAGCTTTCTTT. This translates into CATSRVGGTEAFF.

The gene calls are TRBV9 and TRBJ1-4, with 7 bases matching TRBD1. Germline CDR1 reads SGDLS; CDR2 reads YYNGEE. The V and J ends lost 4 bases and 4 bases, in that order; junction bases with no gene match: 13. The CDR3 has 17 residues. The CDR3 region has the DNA TGTGCCAGCAGCAAAGAAGGGGGACAGCCTAATAATGAAAAACTGTTTTTT. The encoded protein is CASSKEGGQPNNEKLFF.

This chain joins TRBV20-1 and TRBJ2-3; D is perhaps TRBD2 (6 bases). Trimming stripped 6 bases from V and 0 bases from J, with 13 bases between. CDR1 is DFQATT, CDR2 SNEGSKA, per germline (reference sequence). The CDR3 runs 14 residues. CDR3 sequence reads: CSADLASSTDTQYF. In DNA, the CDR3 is TGCAGTGCAGACCTAGCGAGTAGCACAGATACGCAGTATTTT.

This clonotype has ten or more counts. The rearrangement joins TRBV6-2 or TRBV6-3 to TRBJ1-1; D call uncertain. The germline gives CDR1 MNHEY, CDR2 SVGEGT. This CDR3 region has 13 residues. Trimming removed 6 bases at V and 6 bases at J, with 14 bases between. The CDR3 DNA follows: TGTGCCAGCAGACTGGGGAACGCGGCTGAAGCTTTCTTT. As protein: CASRLGNAAEAFF.

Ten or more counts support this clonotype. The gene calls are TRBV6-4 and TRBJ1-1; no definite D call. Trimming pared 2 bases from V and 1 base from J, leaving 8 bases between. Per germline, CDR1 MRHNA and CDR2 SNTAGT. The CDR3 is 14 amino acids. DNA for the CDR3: TGTGCCAGCAGTGACAGGCCCGAGAACACTGAAGCTTTCTTT. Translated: CASSDRPENTEAFF.

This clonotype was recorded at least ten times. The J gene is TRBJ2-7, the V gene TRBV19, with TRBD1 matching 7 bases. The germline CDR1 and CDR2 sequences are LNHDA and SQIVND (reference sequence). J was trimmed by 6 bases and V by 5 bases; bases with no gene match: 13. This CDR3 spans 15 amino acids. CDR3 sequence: CASSPSSRDRFEQYF. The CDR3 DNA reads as TGTGCCAGTAGTCCGAGCAGTCGGGACAGATTCGAGCAGTACTTC.

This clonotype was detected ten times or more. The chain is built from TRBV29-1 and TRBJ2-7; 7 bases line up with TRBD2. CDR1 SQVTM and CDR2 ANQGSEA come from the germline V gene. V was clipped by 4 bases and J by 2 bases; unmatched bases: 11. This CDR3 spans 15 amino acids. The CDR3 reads CSVGLVPGRTYEQYF. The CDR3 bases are TGCAGCGTTGGGCTAGTTCCCGGGAGGACCTACGAGCAGTACTTC.

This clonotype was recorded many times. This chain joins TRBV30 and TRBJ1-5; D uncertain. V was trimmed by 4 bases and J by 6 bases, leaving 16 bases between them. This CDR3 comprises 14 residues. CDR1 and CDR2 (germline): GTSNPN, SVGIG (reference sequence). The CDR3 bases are TGTGCCTGGAATACCGGGCTAGGCACTCAGCCCCAGCATTTT. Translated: CAWNTGLGTQPQHF.